This entry lists 10 T cell receptor beta chains sequenced from one sample in a study of T cell responses to AZD1222 COVID-19 vaccine. TCRdb keeps only in-frame clones here, not all; method: immunoSEQ multiplex PCR. Of about 120,000 clones in the sample, approximately 86% are singletons; the top ten hold 2.5% to 3%. This sample comprised peripheral blood, obtained 28 days after the second AZD1222 dose. The receptors were gathered from an adult who received the AZD1222 COVID-19 vaccine.

The chain carries TRBV6-5 and TRBJ1-5; D is possibly TRBD1 (6 bases). The germline gives CDR1 MNHEY, CDR2 SVGAGI. The CDR3 has 15 amino acids. Trimming stripped 6 bases from V and 4 bases from J, with 16 bases between. This chain's CDR3 is CASRPNLGGNQPQHF. The DNA for the CDR3 is TGTGCCAGCAGGCCCAATTTAGGGGGTAATCAGCCCCAGCATTTT.

The chain is built from TRBV4-3 and TRBJ1-2; D may be TRBD1 (6 bases). Trimming removed 1 base from V and 4 bases from J, with 13 bases in between. The CDR3 totals 15 residues. CDR1 LGHNA and CDR2 YSLEER come from the germline V gene. The CDR3 DNA reads as TGCGCCAGCAGCCAAGTAGGGGGATGGGGCTATGGCTACACCTTC. Its protein is CASSQVGGWGYGYTF.

This clone was counted a few times. CDR3 sequence reads: CASSLVGGDGYTF. The CDR3 nucleotides read TGTGCCAGCAGCTTAGTCGGGGGGGATGGCTACACCTTC. V gene TRBV7-2 combines with J gene TRBJ1-2, with a possible D match to TRBD1 (5 bases). Germline V CDR1 and CDR2: SGHTA, FQGNSA. The V gene lost 1 base and the J gene lost 6 bases, with 9 bases spanning the gap. The CDR3 extends over 13 amino acids.

The chain has TRBV4-3 and TRBJ1-2, with 7 bases identical to TRBD1. This CDR3 has 16 residues. The ends lost 1 base at V and 5 bases at J; junction bases unmatched: 10. Germline V gives CDR1 LGHNA, CDR2 YSLEER. Here the CDR3 DNA reads TGCGCCAGCAGCCAAGCGAGACAGGGTGTAGGATATGGCTACACCTTC. Its translation: CASSQARQGVGYGYTF.

The table lists this clone with a count of one. The rearrangement joins TRBV7-2 to TRBJ2-2; D call uncertain. The germline CDR1 and CDR2 sequences are SGHTA and FQGNSA. The CDR3 loop spans 14 amino acids. V was clipped by 5 bases and J by 7 bases, with 14 bases between them. CDR3 sequence (DNA): TGTGCCAGCAGCGGACGCGCTTTTGGCGGGGAGCTGTTTTTT. Amino acids: CASSGRAFGGELFF.

The V gene is TRBV6-6, the J gene TRBJ1-2; D is unresolved. V gave up 6 bases and J gave up 3 bases, with 14 bases separating them. Germline V CDR1 and CDR2: MNHNY, SVGAGI (reference sequence). This CDR3 contains 14 residues. This CDR3 is CASRGYLWDYGYTF. In nucleotides, the CDR3 is TGTGCCAGCAGGGGGTATCTCTGGGACTATGGCTACACCTTC.

This chain joins TRBV7-2 and TRBJ2-3; 7 bases are a match to TRBD2. Germline V gives CDR1 SGHTA, CDR2 FQGNSA. V trimming: 1 base; J trimming: 4 bases; junction bases outside the gene matches: 11. The CDR3 runs to 17 residues. This CDR3 is CASSLGYLAVTADTQYF. CDR3 coding DNA: TGTGCCAGCAGCTTAGGTTATCTAGCGGTGACAGCAGATACGCAGTATTTT.

The chain is built from TRBV4-3 and TRBJ1-1, with D uncertain. The CDR3 sequence is 13 residues long. With 2 bases removed from V and 0 bases from J, the gap between germline ends came to 4 bases. Germline CDR1 LGHNA, CDR2 YSLEER. Written as DNA, the CDR3 is TGCGCCAGCAGCCAAATGATGAACACTGAAGCTTTCTTT. This sequence encodes CASSQMMNTEAFF.

The chain has TRBV3-1 (or the pseudogene TRBV3-2) and TRBJ2-5; D call uncertain. The ends were cut back, 4 bases at V and 3 bases at J, with 12 bases in the middle. From germline, CDR1 is LGHDT and CDR2 YNNKEL (reference sequence). The CDR3 sequence is 14 residues long. The CDR3 nucleotides are TGTGCCAGCAGCCGCGGACCCCACGAAGAGACCCAGTACTTC. As protein: CASSRGPHEETQYF.

This chain joins TRBV30 and TRBJ2-7; D is tentatively TRBD1 or TRBD2 (5 bases each). The CDR3 is 14 amino acids. The germline gives CDR1 GTSNPN, CDR2 SVGIG (reference sequence). The ends were cut back, 5 bases at V and 2 bases at J, with 16 bases in the middle. This CDR3 reads CAWLPRPGPYEQYF. As DNA, the CDR3 is TGTGCCTGGCTACCTCGCCCGGGACCCTACGAGCAGTACTTC.